Sequencing of this T cell receptor (beta chain) was carried out in a study of T cell responses to AZD1222 COVID-19 vaccine. Study background: Second doses were pooled across both intervals (about 4 or about 12 weeks). Study results and limitations: Reports say nearly half of spike-specific TCRs go after unmutated variant regions.

As for this clone: Antigen unknown.

The CDR3 contains 17 residues. Sequenced by immunoSEQ multiplex PCR; TCRdb stores in-frame clones only, minus some. The top ten clones hold under 4.5% of a sample with approximately 120,000 clones, 88% of them seen once. V gene TRBV21-1 combines with J gene TRBJ1-1; the table's D gene call, TRBD1, was not cross checked with the DNA. TRBV21-1 corresponds to a pseudogene. Material: peripheral blood, obtained on day 0 of AZD1222 vaccination. The TCR was taken from an adult in good health. The CDR3 region is CASSKEDRGWLNTEAFF. The CDR3, as DNA: TGTGCCAGCAGCAAAGAGGACAGGGGATGGTTGAACACTGAAGCTTTCTTT.